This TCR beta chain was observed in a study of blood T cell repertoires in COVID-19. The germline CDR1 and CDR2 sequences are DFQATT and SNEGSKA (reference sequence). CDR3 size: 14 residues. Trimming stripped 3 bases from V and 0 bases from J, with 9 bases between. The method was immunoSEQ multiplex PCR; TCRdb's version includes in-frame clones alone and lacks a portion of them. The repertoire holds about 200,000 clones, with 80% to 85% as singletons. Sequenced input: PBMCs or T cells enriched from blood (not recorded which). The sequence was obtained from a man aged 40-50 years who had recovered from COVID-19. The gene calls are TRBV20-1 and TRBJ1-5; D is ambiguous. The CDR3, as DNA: TGCAGTGCTAGTCGGGTTTATAGCAATCAGCCCCAGCATTTT. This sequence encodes CSASRVYSNQPQHF.